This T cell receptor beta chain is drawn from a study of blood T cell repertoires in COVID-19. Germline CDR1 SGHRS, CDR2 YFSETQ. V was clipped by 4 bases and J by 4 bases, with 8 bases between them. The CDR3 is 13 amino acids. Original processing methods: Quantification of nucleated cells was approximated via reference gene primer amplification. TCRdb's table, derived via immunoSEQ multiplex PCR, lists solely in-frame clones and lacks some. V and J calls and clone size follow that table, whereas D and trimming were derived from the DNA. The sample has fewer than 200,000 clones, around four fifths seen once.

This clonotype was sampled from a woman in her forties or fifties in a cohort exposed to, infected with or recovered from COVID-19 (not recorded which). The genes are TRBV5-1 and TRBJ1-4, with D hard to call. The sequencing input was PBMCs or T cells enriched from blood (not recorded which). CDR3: CASSAEVNEKLFF. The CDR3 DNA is TGCGCCAGCAGCGCGGAGGTTAATGAAAAACTGTTTTTT.